Presented here are 23 T cell receptor beta chains from one specimen sequenced in a study of cytomegalovirus exposure and HLA in healthy donors. The PCR employed 60 Vbeta primers together with 13 Jbeta primers. Using immunoSEQ multiplex PCR, the repertoire was profiled, and TCRdb retains in-frame clones only, with some absent. There are some 130,000 clones in the sample; around two thirds occur only once, and about 2% lies in the top ten. The sequenced sample consisted of PBMCs. The receptors shown here come from an older woman in good health and CMV-seropositive.

Regarding this clone: This same CDR3 is encoded by further DNA sequences in the sample. The rearrangement links TRBV5-6 to TRBJ1-2, with D perhaps TRBD1 (5 bases). The germline gives CDR1 SGHDT, CDR2 YYEEEE. The CDR3 is 16 amino acids. V lost 0 bases and J lost 0, with 12 bases in between. The CDR3 region has the DNA TGTGCCAGCAGCTTGGTACAGGCCTTTTCTAACTATGGCTACACCTTC. It specifies CASSLVQAFSNYGYTF.

This clone occurred a few times. The genes are TRBV20-1 and TRBJ1-2; no clear D. CDR3 length: 10 amino acids. CDR1 is DFQATT, CDR2 SNEGSKA, per germline (reference sequence). The V gene lost 5 bases and the J gene lost 4 bases, with 5 bases spanning the gap. The CDR3 DNA follows: TGCAGTGCTTTCTCCTATGGCTACACCTTC. Its translation is CSAFSYGYTF.

V and J are TRBV6-5 and TRBJ2-1; TRBD2 agrees at 11 bases. Germline CDR1 MNHEY, CDR2 SVGAGI. This CDR3 is 15 amino acids long. After removal of 4 bases from V and 7 bases from J, the junction contained 6 bases not matched to a gene. The CDR3, as DNA: TGTGCCAGCAGTTCGACTAGCGGGATAAAGAATGAGCAGTTCTTC. This encodes CASSSTSGIKNEQFF.

The V call is TRBV5-1, the J call TRBJ2-3; a weak D match, TRBD2 (6 bases). This CDR3 has 15 amino acids. V was shortened by 3 bases and J by 2 bases, with 13 bases between the two germline ends. In germline, CDR1 is SGHRS, CDR2 YFSETQ. CDR3 DNA: TGCGCCAGCAGCTCCGGGACTCGAAACACAGATACGCAGTATTTT. It encodes CASSSGTRNTDTQYF.

This clone was seen once. The CDR3 nucleotides are TGTGCCAGCAGCATTACAGGGGGCGCAGCTGAAGCTTTCTTT. Its protein is CASSITGGAAEAFF. The chain combines TRBV7-9 with TRBJ1-1, with TRBD1 matching 9 bases. The CDR3 is 14 residues long. CDR1 is SEHNR and CDR2 is FQNEAQ in the germline V gene (reference sequence). The trim removed 5 bases at V and 6 bases at J, leaving 7 bases unmatched.

This chain joins TRBV5-4 and TRBJ1-2; perhaps TRBD1 as D (5 bases). The CDR3 loop spans 14 amino acids. Trimming shortened V by 1 base and J by 3 bases, and 10 bases separated the two germline ends. Germline CDR1 is SGHNT and CDR2 is YYREEE (reference sequence). The chain's CDR3 is CASSLSRGDYGYTF. The DNA for the CDR3 is TGTGCCAGCAGCTTGAGTCGGGGGGACTATGGCTACACCTTC.

The chain couples TRBV7-2 to TRBJ2-7; TRBD1 matches at 9 bases. With 7 bases clipped from V and 4 bases from J, the junction kept 8 bases outside the gene matches. Germline assignment: CDR1 SGHTA and CDR2 FQGNSA. The CDR3 sequence is 14 residues long. The CDR3 nucleotides read TGTGCCAGCACCAAGGGGACAGGGCCATACGAGCAGTACTTC. Its protein product is CASTKGTGPYEQYF.

The chain is built from TRBV7-9 and TRBJ1-1; D unresolved. From germline, CDR1 is SEHNR and CDR2 FQNEAQ (reference sequence). CDR3 length equals 18 residues. Trimming took off 5 bases at V and 7 bases at J, with 29 bases between the two ends. The CDR3, as DNA: TGTGCCAGCAGCCCATTCCGAGCGGGTTGGACCGCCAACGGTGAAGCTTTCTTT. Protein: CASSPFRAGWTANGEAFF.

The chain links TRBV21-1 to TRBJ1-5; the DNA was not compared with TRBD1, the D call given in the table. TRBV21-1 represents a pseudogene. The CDR3 totals 16 residues. CDR3 protein: CARPRAGGAGIQAQHF. The CDR3 DNA follows: TGTGCCAGGCCCAGGGCAGGGGGCGCCGGGATTCAAGCCCAGCATTTT.

This rearrangement joins TRBV7-9 to TRBJ1-3, with D unclear. The CDR3 length is 12 residues. Germline CDR1 and CDR2: SEHNR and FQNEAQ (reference sequence). The DNA of the CDR3 is TGTGCTTCCTCACTAGAGGGAAACACCATATATTTT. It translates to CASSLEGNTIYF. The full variable domain, with the rest looked up from reference TRBV7-9 and TRBJ1-3, is DTGVSQNPRHKITKRGQNVTFRCDPISEHNRLYWYRQTLGQGPEFLTYFQNEAQLEKSRLLSDRFSAERPKGSFSTLEIQRTEQGDSAMYLCASSLEGNTIYFGEGSWLTVV.

This clone has a handful of counts. The chain links TRBV5-1 to TRBJ2-3; a possible D gene is TRBD2 (6 bases). The CDR3 runs to 16 residues. Between the trimmed V and J ends, which lost 0 bases and 5 bases, there was a span of 16 bases. The germline V gene has CDR1 SGHRS and CDR2 YFSETQ. The CDR3 protein is CASSLEGTGVIDTQYF. CDR3 nucleotide sequence: TGCGCCAGCAGCTTGGAGGGGACGGGAGTAATAGATACGCAGTATTTT.

This clone was counted between two and nine times. This chain uses TRBV28 with TRBJ1-1; D perhaps matches TRBD1 (5 bases). The CDR3 is 14 amino acids. Deletions cut 5 bases from V and 6 bases from J, with 16 bases between. Germline values: CDR1 MDHEN, CDR2 SYDVKM. This CDR3 is CASSPTGGTPEAFF. The CDR3 coding sequence is TGTGCCAGCAGTCCTACGGGGGGGACCCCTGAAGCTTTCTTT.

This clone appeared a single time. The genes are TRBV27 and TRBJ2-5; weak D call: TRBD2 (5 bases). The germline CDR1 and CDR2 sequences are MNHEY and SMNVEV (reference sequence). V lost 6 bases to trimming and J lost 5 bases, with 13 bases between them. The CDR3 contains 13 residues. CDR3 protein: CASRNRRGETQYF. The CDR3 DNA is TGTGCCAGCAGAAACAGAAGAGGGGAGACCCAGTACTTC.

The chain couples TRBV19 to TRBJ1-1, with unresolved D. V shed 7 bases and J shed 6 bases, with 15 bases lying between them. Germline CDR1 is LNHDA and CDR2 is SQIVND (reference sequence). The length of the CDR3 is 13 residues. For the CDR3, the DNA is TGTGCCAGTACCTCGCGCCCGGCGGCTGAAGCTTTCTTT. Its translation is CASTSRPAAEAFF.

This clone showed up just a few times. The CDR3: CASSYGTSGFTDTQYF. CDR3 in DNA: TGTGCCAGCAGTTACGGTACTAGCGGTTTCACAGATACGCAGTATTTT. The chain combines TRBV6-6 with TRBJ2-3; 8 bases are a match to TRBD2. The V gene's germline CDR1 is MNHNY and CDR2 SVGAGI (reference sequence). The CDR3 length is 16 residues. Losses at the gene ends were 2 bases for V and 2 bases for J; bases not matched to a gene: 6.

The gene calls are TRBV5-1 and TRBJ1-3, with 9 bases identical to TRBD1. V dropped 4 bases and J dropped 2; count of bases not matched to a gene: 4. There are 15 residues in the CDR3. Per the germline V gene, CDR1 is SGHRS and CDR2 is YFSETQ. DNA for the CDR3: TGCGCCAGCAGCCGAAGACAGGGGGCTGGAAACACCATATATTTT. Translated, it gives CASSRRQGAGNTIYF.

This clone showed up just once. The gene calls are TRBV5-1 and TRBJ2-3; 7 bases are shared with TRBD1. This CDR3 comprises 16 residues. Trimming took 0 bases from V and 5 from J; bases not matched to a gene: 9. Germline CDR1 and CDR2: SGHRS and YFSETQ. CDR3: CASSLAPQGEIDTQYF. The DNA for the CDR3 is TGCGCCAGCAGCTTGGCACCTCAGGGGGAGATAGATACGCAGTATTTT.

This clone has more than one count but fewer than ten. The gene calls are TRBV6-6 and TRBJ2-7, with D unclear. Germline V gene sequence: CDR1 MNHNY, CDR2 SVGAGI (reference sequence). The CDR3 covers 14 residues. V lost 0 bases and J lost 4, with 10 bases in between. The CDR3 region is CASSYSSSPYEQYF. The CDR3 DNA reads as TGTGCCAGCAGTTACTCTTCGTCTCCTTACGAGCAGTACTTC.

The gene calls are TRBV5-6 and TRBJ2-7; D is undetermined. V lost 7 bases and J lost 7, with 15 bases in between. Per the germline V gene, CDR1 is SGHDT and CDR2 is YYEEEE. The CDR3 is 12 amino acids. DNA for the CDR3: TGTGCCAGCGGCGATGGGTCGGGTGAGCAGTACTTC. This sequence encodes CASGDGSGEQYF. Full variable domain (rest looked up from reference TRBV5-6 and TRBJ2-7): DAGVTQSPTHLIKTRGQQVTLRCSPKSGHDTVSWYQQALGQGPQFIFQYYEEEERQRGNFPDRFSGHQFPNYSSELNVNALLLGDSALYLCASGDGSGEQYFGPGTRLTVT.

This clone occurred a few times. The chain links TRBV6-1 to TRBJ2-3; 9 bases match TRBD2. From germline, CDR1 is MNHNS and CDR2 SASEGT. This CDR3 spans 15 amino acids. The V segment lost 8 bases and the J segment 2 bases; nucleotides outside the gene matches: 8. The CDR3 region is CASLLASGTTDTQYF. CDR3 nucleotides: TGTGCCAGCCTGCTGGCTAGCGGGACCACAGATACGCAGTATTTT.

This clone was recorded a few times. The gene calls are TRBV5-1 and TRBJ2-1; D unresolved. CDR1 is SGHRS, CDR2 YFSETQ, per germline. V was shortened by 1 base and J by 8 bases, with 10 bases between the two germline ends. The CDR3 is 13 amino acids. The CDR3 DNA is TGCGCCAGCAGCTTGATTGAGTCTCATGAGCAGTTCTTC. Translated: CASSLIESHEQFF. The full variable domain, with the rest looked up from reference TRBV5-1 and TRBJ2-1, is KAGVTQTPRYLIKTRGQQVTLSCSPISGHRSVSWYQQTPGQGLQFLFEYFSETQRNKGNFPGRFSGRQFSNSRSEMNVSTLELGDSALYLCASSLIESHEQFFGPGTRLTVL.

The sample holds one count of this clone. J is TRBJ2-7 and V is TRBV29-1; D possibly corresponds to TRBD1 (5 bases). The CDR3 sequence is 12 residues long. V was shortened by 4 bases and J by 0 bases, with 7 bases between the two germline ends. From germline, CDR1 is SQVTM and CDR2 ANQGSEA. CDR3 sequence: CSVVRGSYEQYF. CDR3 bases: TGCAGCGTTGTTAGGGGCTCCTACGAGCAGTACTTC.

This chain links TRBV5-8 with TRBJ2-6; D may be TRBD2 (5 bases). V lost 1 base and J 4 bases, leaving 9 bases between the germline ends. The CDR3 loop spans 15 amino acids. From germline, CDR1 is SGHTS and CDR2 YDEGEE. This chain's CDR3 is CASSLSGMGANVLTF. CDR3 DNA: TGTGCCAGCAGCTTGTCGGGGATGGGGGCCAACGTCCTGACTTTC.